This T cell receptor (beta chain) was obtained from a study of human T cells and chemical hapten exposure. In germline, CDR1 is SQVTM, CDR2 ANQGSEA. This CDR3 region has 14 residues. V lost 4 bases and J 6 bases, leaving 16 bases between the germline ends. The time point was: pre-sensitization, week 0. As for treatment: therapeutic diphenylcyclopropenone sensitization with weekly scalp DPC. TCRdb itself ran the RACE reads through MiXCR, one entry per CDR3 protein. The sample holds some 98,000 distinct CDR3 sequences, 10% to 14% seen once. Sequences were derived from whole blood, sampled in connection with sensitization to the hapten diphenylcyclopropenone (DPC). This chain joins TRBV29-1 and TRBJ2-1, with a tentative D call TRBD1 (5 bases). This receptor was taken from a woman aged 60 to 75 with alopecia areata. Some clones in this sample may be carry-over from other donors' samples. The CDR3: CSVVVGHTTNEQFF. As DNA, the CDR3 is TGCAGCGTTGTTGTAGGACACACCACCAATGAGCAGTTCTTC.